The T cell receptor (beta chain) under discussion was sequenced for a study of T cell responses to AZD1222 COVID-19 vaccine. This CDR3 comprises 12 residues. The V gene lost 6 bases and the J gene lost 5 bases, with 10 bases spanning the gap. Note on this clone: Other nucleotide sequences in the sample specify the same CDR3.

The method was immunoSEQ multiplex PCR; TCRdb's version includes in-frame clones alone and lacks a portion of them. The table records 150,000 or so clones, 90% of them present only once. The V call is TRBV12-3 or TRBV12-4, the J call TRBJ2-5, with no clear D. Material: peripheral blood, obtained 28 days after the second AZD1222 dose. The origin of this receptor is an adult who received the AZD1222 COVID-19 vaccine. The CDR3 loop reads CASSLTRETQYF. The CDR3 bases are TGTGCCAGCAGCCTTACTCGGGAGACCCAGTACTTC.